This T cell receptor (beta chain) was found in a study of blood T cell repertoires in COVID-19. Background on the study: Acute-phase and convalescent COVID-19 samples originated in the United States, Italy and Spain.

Followed longitudinally, the Seattle patients had been enrolled during active infection. The CDR3 covers 21 residues. V shed 5 bases and J 1 base; nucleotides not matched to a gene: 22. The germline V gene encodes CDR1 LNHDA and CDR2 SQIVND (reference sequence). This clone was recorded once. How the authors handled the data: Reference gene primer amplification gave estimated nucleated cell counts. Clones were sequenced by immunoSEQ multiplex PCR, and TCRdb holds only the in-frame ones, with some missing. For V, J and clone size, that table is used; D and trimming come from the DNA. The sample has about 230,000 clones, 85% to 90% seen once.

Material: peripheral blood. The rearrangement uses TRBV19 and TRBJ2-1; the match to TRBD2 covers 8 bases. This TCR came from a man in his thirties or forties with COVID-19, enrolled during active disease. In DNA, the CDR3 is TGTGCCAGTAGTCGGCAACCACTAGCGGCCGGGGGAGGGGGGTCCTACAATGAGCAGTTCTTC. Its translation: CASSRQPLAAGGGGSYNEQFF.